The 10 T cell receptor beta chains presented below share a single source sample, sequenced in a study of blood T cell repertoires in COVID-19 (dated by TCRdb to the early 2020s). Libraries were built with the immunoSEQ multiplex PCR assay. The immuneACCESS repertoire file appears here via TCRdb, limited to in-frame rearrangements. These files lack a portion of the clones; in checked studies, under half of the deficit traces to unresolved V genes, and the cause of the others is not known. This sample holds 120,000 or so clones; 88% were observed only once. The ten biggest clones cover nearly 0.9% of the sample. The specimen sequenced was peripheral blood. Source of these receptors: a woman between 45 and 60 years old with active or convalescent COVID-19.

The genes are TRBV27 and TRBJ2-1, with 10 positions matching TRBD2. Looked up from germline, CDR1 is MNHEY and CDR2 is SMNVEV (reference sequence). The CDR3 is 17 amino acids. V trimming: 2 bases; J trimming: 7 bases; junction bases outside the gene matches: 11. DNA for the CDR3: TGTGCCAGCAGTTTAGGCTGGCTAGCGGGAGTACGGAATGAGCAGTTCTTC. Encoded protein: CASSLGWLAGVRNEQFF.

The rearrangement joins TRBV20-1 to TRBJ2-3; 7 bases fit TRBD2. The germline CDR1 and CDR2 sequences are DFQATT and SNEGSKA (reference sequence). This CDR3 contains 16 residues. Trimming cost V 3 bases and J 8 bases; bases outside gene matches: 17. CDR3 coding DNA: TGCAGTGCTAGTCCGGGGGAGGGTGCCCGCACATTTACGCAGTATTTT. It specifies CSASPGEGARTFTQYF.

The chain employs TRBV6-5 and TRBJ2-1; the match to TRBD2 covers 10 bases. The CDR3 has 15 residues. Germline trimming cut 6 bases from V and 4 bases from J; bases unmatched to any gene: 6. Looked up from germline, CDR1 is MNHEY and CDR2 is SVGAGI. As DNA, the CDR3 is TGTGCCAGCAGCCAGAGACTAGCGGGTTACAATGAGCAGTTCTTC. Its translation is CASSQRLAGYNEQFF.

CDR3 nucleotide sequence: TGCGCCAGCAGCGCGGCGCGGGGGGGAGTCACTGAAGCTTTCTTT. It encodes CASSAARGGVTEAFF. The chain joins TRBV5-1 to TRBJ1-1; the D gene is possibly TRBD1 (5 bases). The CDR3 consists of 15 residues. Trimming took 4 bases from V and 4 from J, leaving 17 bases between them. Germline V gives CDR1 SGHRS, CDR2 YFSETQ.

The rearrangement uses TRBV20-1 and TRBJ2-1; 7 bases align to TRBD2. The CDR3 consists of 14 residues. The J segment lost 5 bases and the V segment lost 3 bases, leaving 7 bases of the junction unmatched. Germline assignment: CDR1 DFQATT and CDR2 SNEGSKA (reference sequence). This CDR3 is CSASPLADHNEQFF. DNA of the CDR3: TGCAGTGCTAGTCCCCTAGCGGACCACAATGAGCAGTTCTTC.

J is TRBJ1-6 and V is TRBV5-1, with D possibly TRBD1 on 5 matching bases. The CDR3 length is 17 residues. V lost 4 bases and J lost 10, with 24 bases in between. Germline loops: CDR1 SGHRS, CDR2 YFSETQ. Here the CDR3 DNA reads TGCGCCAGCAGCCGGGGCGGGGACCGACTATTTGTGTCACCCCTCCACTTT. Translation: CASSRGGDRLFVSPLHF.

The V call is TRBV27, the J call TRBJ2-7; maybe TRBD1 (6 bases). This CDR3 comprises 13 residues. Germline loops: CDR1 MNHEY, CDR2 SMNVEV (reference sequence). The V end lost 6 bases, the J end lost 7 bases, and 16 bases lay between the germline ends. The CDR3 protein is CASSYGGGREQYF. The CDR3 nucleotides read TGTGCCAGCAGCTATGGGGGCGGGCGAGAGCAGTACTTC.

CDR3 DNA sequence: TGTGCCCGTCCGCATTCGGACCAGACTAGCGTGAGCACCGGGGAGCTGTTTTTT. This translates into CARPHSDQTSVSTGELFF. This rearrangement joins TRBV19 to TRBJ2-2, with 8 nucleotides matching TRBD2. J gave up 4 bases and V 11 bases, and 21 bases lay outside the gene matches. CDR1 is LNHDA, CDR2 SQIVND, per germline (reference sequence). The CDR3 length is 18 residues.

J is TRBJ2-2 and V is TRBV10-3; unclear D gene. The CDR3 covers 11 residues. Germline CDR1 reads ENHRY; CDR2 reads SYGVKD. V lost 6 bases to trimming and J lost 7 bases, with 6 bases between them. Here the CDR3 reads CAIRLYGELFF. The DNA of the CDR3 is TGTGCCATCAGACTCTACGGGGAGCTGTTTTTT.

The V and J genes are TRBV19 and TRBJ2-1, with D possibly being TRBD2 (5 bases). Trimming shortened V by 1 base and J by 5 bases, and 9 bases separated the two germline ends. Germline V gives CDR1 LNHDA, CDR2 SQIVND (reference sequence). The CDR3 is 14 residues long. For the CDR3, the DNA is TGTGCCAGTAGTATAGTCGGTAGCGACAATGAGCAGTTCTTC. It encodes CASSIVGSDNEQFF.